This T cell receptor (beta chain) comes out of a study of OX40 agonist ivuxolimab in advanced cancers. Study overall: Ivuxolimab doses were 0.01, 0.1, 0.3, 1.5, 3 or 10 mg/kg every 2 weeks.

With V trimmed by 5 bases and J by 0 bases, 6 bases remained unmatched. CDR3 length equals 15 residues. The V gene's germline CDR1 is MNHNS and CDR2 SASEGT. The data were produced by immunoSEQ multiplex PCR, yet TCRdb's version contains in-frame clones alone and is incomplete. The sample holds about 77,000 clones, roughly 80% seen once. This specimen consisted of CD4+ or CD8+ T cells sorted from blood, obtained in a trial of the OX40 agonist ivuxolimab. The chain recombines TRBV6-1 with TRBJ2-5; 7 nucleotides agree with TRBD1. The clonotype was recovered from an adult with an advanced solid tumor such as melanoma, head and neck, liver or kidney cancer. CDR3 region: CASSSETGYQETQYF. CDR3 nucleotide sequence: TGTGCCAGCAGTTCAGAGACAGGGTACCAAGAGACCCAGTACTTC.